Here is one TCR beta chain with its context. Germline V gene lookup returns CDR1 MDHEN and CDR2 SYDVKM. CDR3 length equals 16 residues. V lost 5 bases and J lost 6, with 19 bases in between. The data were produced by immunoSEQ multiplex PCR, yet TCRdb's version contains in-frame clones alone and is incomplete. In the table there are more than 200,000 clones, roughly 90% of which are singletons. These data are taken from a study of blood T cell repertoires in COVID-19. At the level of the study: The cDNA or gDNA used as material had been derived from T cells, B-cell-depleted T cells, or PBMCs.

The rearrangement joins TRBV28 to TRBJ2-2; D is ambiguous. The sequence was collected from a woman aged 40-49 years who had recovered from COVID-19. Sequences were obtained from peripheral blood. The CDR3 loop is CASSRIPSQRSGELFF. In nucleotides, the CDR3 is TGTGCCAGCAGTCGAATTCCCTCCCAACGGTCCGGGGAGCTGTTTTTT. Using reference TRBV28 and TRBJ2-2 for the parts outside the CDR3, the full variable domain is DVKVTQSSRYLVKRTGEKVFLECVQDMDHENMFWYRQDPGLGLRLIYFSYDVKMKEKGDIPEGYSVSREKKERFSLILESASTNQTSMYLCASSRIPSQRSGELFFGEGSRLTVL.